This is a list of T cell receptor beta chains from one sample in a study of identical twins. TCRdb analysed the 5' RACE reads with MiXCR anew, one entry per CDR3 protein. This sample carries some 630,000 distinct CDR3 sequences, roughly 7.1% of them seen once, and the ten largest clones take roughly 1.6%. The sample also formed part of further work on yellow fever vaccine responses in identical twins.

The sample consisted of PBMCs. All receptors come from a woman younger than 30 in good health. The CDR3 runs from the conserved cysteine through the conserved F or W. The order of the fields is clone size, V gene, D gene, J gene, CDR3 DNA, CDR3 protein. The D gene is left open where the match is weak. Some rows have no size entry. The others give once, few or many, or a class for an expanded clone.

clone size: few
V gene: TRBV7-6
D gene: -
J gene: TRBJ2-3
CDR3 DNA: TGTGCCAGCAGCTTAGTAACCCTACGCACAGATACGCAGTATTTT
CDR3 protein: CASSLVTLRTDTQYF

clone size: few
V gene: TRBV11-2
D gene: TRBD1
J gene: TRBJ2-1
CDR3 DNA: TGTGCCAGCAGCTCGAGTCAAGGGGGCAGTGAGCAGTTCTTC
CDR3 protein: CASSSSQGGSEQFF

clone size: few
V gene: TRBV7-9
D gene: -
J gene: TRBJ2-1
CDR3 DNA: TGTGCCAGCAGCTTAATCAGGAAGGAGCAGTTCTTC
CDR3 protein: CASSLIRKEQFF

clone size: many
V gene: TRBV3-1
D gene: -
J gene: TRBJ1-1
CDR3 DNA: TGTGCCAGCAGTCCCGCAACAAGAAGAGGGGCTCTGAACACTGAAGCTTTCTTT
CDR3 protein: CASSPATRRGALNTEAFF

clone size: -
V gene: TRBV12-3/TRBV12-4
D gene: -
J gene: TRBJ1-2
CDR3 DNA: TGTGCCAGCAGTTTACGGGGGGGGTATGGCTACACCTTC
CDR3 protein: CASSLRGGYGYTF

clone size: -
V gene: TRBV12-3/TRBV12-4
D gene: -
J gene: TRBJ1-6
CDR3 DNA: TGTGCCAGCAGGGTAGATAATTCACCCCTCCACTTT
CDR3 protein: CASRVDNSPLHF

clone size: few
V gene: TRBV7-6
D gene: TRBD2
J gene: TRBJ2-1
CDR3 DNA: TGTGCCAGCAGCTTAGGGGGGGGTTGGGATGAGCAGTTCTTC
CDR3 protein: CASSLGGGWDEQFF

clone size: -
V gene: TRBV3-1
D gene: -
J gene: TRBJ2-5
CDR3 DNA: TGTGCCAGCAGCCAAGATATGGGGGGGGCCGGGACCCAGTACTTC
CDR3 protein: CASSQDMGGAGTQYF

clone size: many
V gene: TRBV5-1
D gene: -
J gene: TRBJ2-1
CDR3 DNA: TGCGCCAGCAGCTCCACAGGGTTGTCGCAGTTCTTC
CDR3 protein: CASSSTGLSQFF

clone size: -
V gene: TRBV6-1
D gene: -
J gene: TRBJ2-2
CDR3 DNA: TGTGCCAGCAGAAAGACAGGGAACACCGGGGAGCTGTTTTTT
CDR3 protein: CASRKTGNTGELFF

clone size: -
V gene: TRBV24-1
D gene: -
J gene: TRBJ2-1
CDR3 DNA: TGTGCCACCAGTGACACATATCCCTACAATGAGCAGTTCTTC
CDR3 protein: CATSDTYPYNEQFF

clone size: few
V gene: TRBV5-1
D gene: -
J gene: TRBJ1-3
CDR3 DNA: TGCGCCAGCAGCTTGTCACAGAACTCTGGAAACACCATATATTTT
CDR3 protein: CASSLSQNSGNTIYF